Included here is one T cell receptor (beta chain) sequence, with context. Trimming took 6 bases from V and 0 from J; bases not matched to a gene: 9. Germline V gives CDR1 SGHVS, CDR2 FQNEAQ. The CDR3 has 17 residues. Authors' processing steps: Reference gene primer amplification in the assay estimated nucleated cell counts. Data came from immunoSEQ multiplex PCR; TCRdb stores just in-frame clones and leaves some out. The DNA gave D and trimming, while V, J and clone size come from that table. The sample yields under 200,000 clones, around nine tenths seen once. This entry comes from a study of blood T cell repertoires in COVID-19. Study background: T cells, B-cell-depleted T cells, or PBMCs supplied cDNA or gDNA.

The chain has TRBV7-8 and TRBJ1-4, with 8 bases fitting TRBD1. This TCR derives from a man over 45 with acute or convalescent COVID-19. Sequencing was performed on peripheral blood. CDR3 DNA sequence: TGTGCCAGCAGTATACGGACAGGGATTGCAACTAATGAAAAACTGTTTTTT. This translates into CASSIRTGIATNEKLFF.